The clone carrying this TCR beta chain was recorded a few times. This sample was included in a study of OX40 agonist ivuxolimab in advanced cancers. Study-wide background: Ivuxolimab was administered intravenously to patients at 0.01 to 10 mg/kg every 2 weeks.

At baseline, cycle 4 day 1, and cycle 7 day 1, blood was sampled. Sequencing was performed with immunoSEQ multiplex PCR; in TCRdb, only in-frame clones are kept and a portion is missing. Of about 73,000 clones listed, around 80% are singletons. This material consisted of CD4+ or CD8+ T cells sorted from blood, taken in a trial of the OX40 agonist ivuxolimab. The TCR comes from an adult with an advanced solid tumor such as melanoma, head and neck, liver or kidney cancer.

CDR3 sequence: CASSGGFWNTEAFF. The CDR3 region has the DNA TGTGCCAGCAGCGGGGGCTTTTGGAACACTGAAGCTTTCTTT. The chain couples TRBV9 to TRBJ1-1, with D perhaps matching TRBD1 (5 bases). The CDR3 loop spans 14 amino acids. With 3 bases removed from V and 1 base from J, the gap between germline ends came to 10 bases. Per germline, CDR1 SGDLS and CDR2 YYNGEE.